This T cell receptor beta chain emerged from a study of somatic mutations in cytotoxic T cells in rheumatoid arthritis. Across the study: The flow sorting of some V beta antibody-stained T-cell populations reached nearly 100% purity, and the sorted populations included V beta1+ cells sequenced for TCRB.

V was clipped by 1 base and J by 9 bases, with 10 bases between them. Germline loops: CDR1 SEHNR, CDR2 FQNEAQ (reference sequence). The CDR3 extends over 13 amino acids. Findings and caveats of the study: Patients with a largest CD8+ clone exceeding 20% of CD8+ cells numbered about an eighth of the 65. For patients with rheumatoid arthritis, CD8+ clonality went up with age, while healthy controls showed no such change.

Method: immunoSEQ multiplex PCR; TCRdb's copy keeps in-frame clones and lacks some. The sample holds roughly 13,000 clones; 65% to 75% are singletons and the top ten take over 25%. On this clone itself: What it recognizes is unknown.

Sequencing input: CD8+ T cells sorted from blood. The sequence was collected from an adult with rheumatoid arthritis. The V and J genes are TRBV7-9 and TRBJ2-1; D gene unclear. CDR3 DNA sequence: TGTGCCAGCAGCTTAGATACGCTTGGTGAGCAGTTCTTC. Translation gives CASSLDTLGEQFF.